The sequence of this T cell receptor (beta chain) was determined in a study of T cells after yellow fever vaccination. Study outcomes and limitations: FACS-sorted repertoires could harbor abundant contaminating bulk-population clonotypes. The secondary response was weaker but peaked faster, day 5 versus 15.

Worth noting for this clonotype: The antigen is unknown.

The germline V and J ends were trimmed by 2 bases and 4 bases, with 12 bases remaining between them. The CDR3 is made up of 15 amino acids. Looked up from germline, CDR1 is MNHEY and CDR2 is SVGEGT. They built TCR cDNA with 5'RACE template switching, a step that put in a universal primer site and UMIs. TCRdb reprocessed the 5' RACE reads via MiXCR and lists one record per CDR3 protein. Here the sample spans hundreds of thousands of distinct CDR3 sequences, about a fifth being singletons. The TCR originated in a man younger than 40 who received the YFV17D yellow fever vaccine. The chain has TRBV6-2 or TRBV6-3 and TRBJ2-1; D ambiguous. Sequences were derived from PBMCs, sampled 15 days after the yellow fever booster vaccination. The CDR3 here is CASSYPPPKYNEQFF. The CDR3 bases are TGTGCCAGCAGTTACCCCCCCCCAAAATACAATGAGCAGTTCTTC.